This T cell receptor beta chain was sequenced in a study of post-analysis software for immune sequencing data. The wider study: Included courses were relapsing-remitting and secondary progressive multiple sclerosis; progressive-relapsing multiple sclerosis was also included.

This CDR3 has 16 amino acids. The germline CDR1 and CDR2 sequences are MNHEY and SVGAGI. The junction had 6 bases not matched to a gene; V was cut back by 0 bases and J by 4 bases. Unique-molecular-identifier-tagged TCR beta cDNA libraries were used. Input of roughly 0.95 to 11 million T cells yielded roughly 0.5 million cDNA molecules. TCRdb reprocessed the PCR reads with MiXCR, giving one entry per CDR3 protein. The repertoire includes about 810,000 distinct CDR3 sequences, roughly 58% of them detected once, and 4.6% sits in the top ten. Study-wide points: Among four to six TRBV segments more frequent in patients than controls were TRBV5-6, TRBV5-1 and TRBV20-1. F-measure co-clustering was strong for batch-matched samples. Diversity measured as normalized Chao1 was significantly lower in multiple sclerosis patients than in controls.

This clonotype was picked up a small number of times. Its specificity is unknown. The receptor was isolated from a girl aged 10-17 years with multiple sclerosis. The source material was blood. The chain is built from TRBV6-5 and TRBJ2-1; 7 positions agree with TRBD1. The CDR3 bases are TGTGCCAGCAGTTACTCGTGGACAGGCCATTACAATGAGCAGTTCTTC. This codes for CASSYSWTGHYNEQFF.